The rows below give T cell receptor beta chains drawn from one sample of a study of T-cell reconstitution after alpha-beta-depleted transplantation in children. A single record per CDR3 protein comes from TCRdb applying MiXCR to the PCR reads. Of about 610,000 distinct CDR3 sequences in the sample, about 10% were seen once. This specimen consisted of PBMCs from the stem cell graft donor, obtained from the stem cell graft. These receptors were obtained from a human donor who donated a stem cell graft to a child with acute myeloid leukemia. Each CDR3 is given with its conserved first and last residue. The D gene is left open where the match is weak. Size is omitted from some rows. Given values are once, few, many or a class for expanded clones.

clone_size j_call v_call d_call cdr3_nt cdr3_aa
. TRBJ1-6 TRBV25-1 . TGTGCCAGCAGTGTCCAGGTTAATTCACCCCTCCACTTT CASSVQVNSPLHF
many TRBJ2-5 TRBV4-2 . TGTGCCAGCAGCCAGGCCGGTGAGACCCAGTACTTC CASSQAGETQYF
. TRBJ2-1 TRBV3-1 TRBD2 TGTGCCAGCAGCCAAGACGCCACTAGCGGGAGGGCTACAAATGAGCAGTTCTTC CASSQDATSGRATNEQFF
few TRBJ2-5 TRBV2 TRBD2 TGTGCCAGCAGTCCCCTAGCGGGGAGCCAGACCCAGTACTTC CASSPLAGSQTQYF
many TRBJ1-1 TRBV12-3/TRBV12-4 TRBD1 TGTGCCATCCCTAAATTCCGGGACAGCACTGAAGCTTTCTTT CAIPKFRDSTEAFF
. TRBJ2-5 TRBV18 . TGTGCCAGCTCACCAGAAGGGACATATCAAGAGACCCAGTACTTC CASSPEGTYQETQYF
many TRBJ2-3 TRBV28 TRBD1 TGTGCCAGCAGCGGGACAGCTAGCACAGATACGCAGTATTTT CASSGTASTDTQYF
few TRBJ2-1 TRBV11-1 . TGTGCCAGCAGCCCCCTCGTGCACGAATTGGTTAGCACGAGGTACAATGAGCAGTTCTTC CASSPLVHELVSTRYNEQFF
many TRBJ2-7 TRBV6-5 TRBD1 TGTGCCAGCAGTTACTCCGGGACAGGGGACTCCTACGAGCAGTACTTC CASSYSGTGDSYEQYF
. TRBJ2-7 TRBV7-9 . TGTGCCAGCAGCGAATGGGGAGGACGGAGCTCCTACGAGCAGTACTTC CASSEWGGRSSYEQYF
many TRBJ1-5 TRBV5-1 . TGCGCCAGCAGCCCCGAGGACGGTAGCAATCAGCCCCAGCATTTT CASSPEDGSNQPQHF
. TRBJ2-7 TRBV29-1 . TGCAGCGTTGAAGTGCGGGGTAGCGAGCAGTACTTC CSVEVRGSEQYF
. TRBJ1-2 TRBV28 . TGTGCCAACAGTTCCGGCCCCCTCAGTTCTGGCTACACCTTC CANSSGPLSSGYTF
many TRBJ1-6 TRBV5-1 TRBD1 TGCGCCAGCAGACCGGGACAGGTTAATTCACCCCTCCACTTT CASRPGQVNSPLHF
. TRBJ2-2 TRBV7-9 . TGTGCCAGCAGACTCACGGGAGCGAACACCGGGGAGCTGTTTTTT CASRLTGANTGELFF
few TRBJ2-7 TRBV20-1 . TGCAGTGCTAGAGCCCCAGGGAGTGTTTCCGAGCAGTACTTC CSARAPGSVSEQYF
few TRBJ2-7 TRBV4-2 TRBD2 TGTGCCAGCATTCTTCTTGCGGGAGGGTTGCGTGGCGAGCAGTACTTC CASILLAGGLRGEQYF
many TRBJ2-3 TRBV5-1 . TGCGCCAGCAGCTTGGCCGGGAGTAGGGCAGATACGCAGTATTTT CASSLAGSRADTQYF
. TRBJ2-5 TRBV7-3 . TGTGCCAGCAGCTCCGCGGGCCCAGAGACCCAGTACTTC CASSSAGPETQYF
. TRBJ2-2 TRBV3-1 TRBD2 TGTGCCAGCAGCCCCGCGGGACTAGCGGGCGGGGAGCTGTTTTTT CASSPAGLAGGELFF